This T cell receptor beta chain appears in the sequencing data of a study of molecular identifiers for immune sequencing clone quantification. General observations from the study: Highly expanded clone sizes could be underestimated by identical TCR molecules that share a barcode.

In regard to this clonotype: Its target is unknown.

Each CDR3 protein is one row after TCRdb ran MiXCR on the PCR reads. The data hold some 590,000 distinct CDR3 sequences, with around 25% observed a single time. Sorting defined naive CD8 T cells as CD8+CD4-CCR7+CD45RA+. V lost 8 bases and J lost 3, with 14 bases in between. The V gene's germline CDR1 is SGDLS and CDR2 YYNGEE. The CDR3 has 14 residues. This clonotype was sampled from a human donor in good health. Some libraries in this study had Jurkat cell RNA spiked in. The chain carries TRBV9 and TRBJ2-2; tentatively, D is TRBD1 or TRBD2 (5 bases each). Sequencing used naive CD8+ T cells from blood, with Jurkat cell RNA spiked in. The subset: FACS-sorted CD8+CD4-CCR7+CD45RA+ naive T cells. The CDR3 DNA sequence: TGTGCCAGTGAGGGGCTAGACGACACCGGGGAGCTGTTTTTT. Its translation is CASEGLDDTGELFF.